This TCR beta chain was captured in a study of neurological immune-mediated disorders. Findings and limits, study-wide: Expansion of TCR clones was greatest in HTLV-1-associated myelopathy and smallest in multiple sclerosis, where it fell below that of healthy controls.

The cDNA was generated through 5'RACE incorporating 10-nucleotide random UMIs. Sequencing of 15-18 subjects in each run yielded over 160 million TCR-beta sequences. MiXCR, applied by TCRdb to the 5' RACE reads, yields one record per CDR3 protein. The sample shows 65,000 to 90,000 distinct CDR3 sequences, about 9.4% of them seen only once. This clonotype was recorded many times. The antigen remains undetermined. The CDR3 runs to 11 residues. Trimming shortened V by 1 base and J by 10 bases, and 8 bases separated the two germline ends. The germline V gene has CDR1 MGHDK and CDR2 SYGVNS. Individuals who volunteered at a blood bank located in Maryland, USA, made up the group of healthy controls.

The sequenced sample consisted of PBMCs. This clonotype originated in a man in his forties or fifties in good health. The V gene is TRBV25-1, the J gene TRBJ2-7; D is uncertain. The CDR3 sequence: CASSESMAQYF. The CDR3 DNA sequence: TGTGCCAGCAGTGAATCAATGGCACAGTACTTC.